This passage covers 11 T cell receptor beta chains from one sample sequenced in a study of shared clonotypes between healthy human individuals. Generated by immunoSEQ multiplex PCR, the TCRdb table keeps only in-frame clones and is missing some. The sample yields over a million clones, roughly 96% seen once. The sequencing sample was made of naive CD4+ T cells sorted from blood. Stated subset: CD45RA+ positively selected. Source of these receptors: a man aged 25-45 years in good health.

This clone turned up a few times. V and J are TRBV10-3 and TRBJ2-6; the D is unclear. The CDR3 length is 13 residues. Trimming took 10 bases from V and 0 from J, leaving 7 bases between them. Per germline, CDR1 ENHRY and CDR2 SYGVKD. CDR3 sequence (DNA): TGTGCCAGTCGTTACTCTGGGGCCAACGTCCTGACTTTC. Its protein product is CASRYSGANVLTF.

The rearrangement uses TRBV19 and TRBJ2-2, with 8 bases identical to TRBD1. V dropped 7 bases and J dropped 7; count of bases not matched to a gene: 5. Per the germline V gene, CDR1 is LNHDA and CDR2 is SQIVND (reference sequence). The CDR3 extends over 13 amino acids. CDR3 residues: CASTRGRVGELFF. The CDR3 DNA is TGTGCCAGTACCAGGGGGCGGGTCGGGGAGCTGTTTTTT.

V gene TRBV5-4 combines with J gene TRBJ2-7; the match to TRBD2 covers 14 bases. V lost 4 bases and J lost 4; bases outside the gene matches: 4. The CDR3 runs 15 residues. Germline V gives CDR1 SGHNT, CDR2 YYREEE (reference sequence). The CDR3 protein is CASSPGLAGVYEQYF. The CDR3 DNA reads TGTGCCAGCAGCCCGGGACTAGCGGGAGTATACGAGCAGTACTTC.

The V gene is TRBV11-2, the J gene TRBJ1-3; unclear D gene. The CDR3 contains 13 residues. Germline CDR1 reads SGHAT; CDR2 reads FQNNGV. Trimming cost V 1 base and J 2 bases, with 3 bases left between them. CDR3 coding DNA: TGTGCCAGCAGCTTAGCGGCTGGAAACACCATATATTTT. The encoded protein is CASSLAAGNTIYF. The full variable domain, with the rest looked up from reference TRBV11-2 and TRBJ1-3, is EAGVAQSPRYKIIEKRQSVAFWCNPISGHATLYWYQQILGQGPKLLIQFQNNGVVDDSQLPKDRFSAERLKGVDSTLKIQPAKLEDSAVYLCASSLAAGNTIYFGEGSWLTVV.

V is TRBV7-9 and J is TRBJ1-1; D ambiguous. V was cut by 4 bases and J by 0 bases, with 12 bases left in between. This CDR3 has 15 residues. CDR1 is SEHNR and CDR2 is FQNEAQ in the germline V gene (reference sequence). CDR3 region: CASSSRDGLNTEAFF. Written as DNA, the CDR3 is TGTGCCAGCAGCTCTAGAGACGGGCTGAACACTGAAGCTTTCTTT.

V gene TRBV7-9 combines with J gene TRBJ2-5, with no clear D. This CDR3 is 17 amino acids long. Per germline, CDR1 SEHNR and CDR2 FQNEAQ (reference sequence). With 5 bases removed from V and 3 bases from J, the gap between germline ends came to 22 bases. In nucleotides, the CDR3 is TGTGCCAGCAGCCCCTTACTCCGACCGGCGGTGGAAGAGACCCAGTACTTC. Its translation is CASSPLLRPAVEETQYF. Using reference TRBV7-9 and TRBJ2-5 for the parts outside the CDR3, the full variable domain is DTGVSQNPRHKITKRGQNVTFRCDPISEHNRLYWYRQTLGQGPEFLTYFQNEAQLEKSRLLSDRFSAERPKGSFSTLEIQRTEQGDSAMYLCASSPLLRPAVEETQYFGPGTRLLVL.

This sequence joins TRBV28 and TRBJ1-4, with D uncertain. Germline CDR1 reads MDHEN; CDR2 reads SYDVKM. There are 15 residues in the CDR3. The V and J ends lost 6 bases and 5 bases respectively, with 16 bases between them. CDR3 protein: CASSQSLDSNEKLFF. CDR3 DNA: TGTGCCAGCAGCCAATCGTTGGACTCCAATGAAAAACTGTTTTTT.

CDR3 DNA sequence: TGTGCCAGCAGTCCCACCGCGGCGGGAGGGCCCGAGCAGTACTTC. It is translated as CASSPTAAGGPEQYF. The chain uses TRBV5-4 and TRBJ2-7, with 9 bases identical to TRBD2. This CDR3 contains 15 residues. Germline lookup yields CDR1 SGHNT and CDR2 YYREEE (reference sequence). Trimming cost V 5 bases and J 6 bases; bases outside gene matches: 12.

V and J are TRBV21-1 and TRBJ1-5; the table's TRBD1 call for D was not verified on the DNA. TRBV21-1 is an annotated pseudogene. This CDR3 has 18 residues. In DNA, the CDR3 is TGTGCCAGCAGCGCGCGGACAGGGGGCAGGAGTAGCAATCAGCCCCAGCATTTT. This codes for CASSARTGGRSSNQPQHF.

CDR3 coding DNA: TGTGCCAGCAGCGAGAGGGACGGTGTGGACTCCTACGAGCAGTACTTC. The encoded protein is CASSERDGVDSYEQYF. The chain is built from TRBV21-1 and TRBJ2-7. TRBV21-1 is described as a pseudogene. There are 16 residues in the CDR3.

This rearrangement joins TRBV2 to TRBJ2-7; weak D call: TRBD1 (6 bases). The CDR3 covers 15 residues. Germline V CDR1 and CDR2: SNHLY, FYNNEI. Trimming removed 0 bases from V and 7 bases from J, with 16 bases in between. The CDR3 DNA reads as TGTGCCAGCAGTGAAGCGCTTGGGGGCCCGGGGGAGCAGTACTTC. Translating it yields CASSEALGGPGEQYF.